The entry below describes one T cell receptor (beta chain). Some 40,000 genome equivalents of blood DNA were amplified for TRB. This sample stems from a study of T cell clusters in autoimmune cytopenias. Whole-study context: A median age of roughly 64 years and mean of 56 years characterized healthy donor controls.

CDR3 length: 13 residues. Looked up from germline, CDR1 is LNHNV and CDR2 is YYDKDF (reference sequence). One tube held mixed TRB-A and TRB-B primer pools for touch-down PCR. Each CDR3 protein gets one entry in TCRdb, which reprocessed the multiplex PCR reads and gives no DNA. Recorded for this sample: roughly 10,000 distinct CDR3 sequences. These same data were also listed under a study on T cell repertoires in aging, cancer and after chemotherapy. That report adds: Across the chemotherapy interval, each cancer cohort showed higher median generation probability, suggesting thymic rebound.

This TCR derives from a human donor in good health. The sample was peripheral blood. The chain couples TRBV15 to TRBJ2-1. CDR3 amino acids: CATSRDAENEQFF.